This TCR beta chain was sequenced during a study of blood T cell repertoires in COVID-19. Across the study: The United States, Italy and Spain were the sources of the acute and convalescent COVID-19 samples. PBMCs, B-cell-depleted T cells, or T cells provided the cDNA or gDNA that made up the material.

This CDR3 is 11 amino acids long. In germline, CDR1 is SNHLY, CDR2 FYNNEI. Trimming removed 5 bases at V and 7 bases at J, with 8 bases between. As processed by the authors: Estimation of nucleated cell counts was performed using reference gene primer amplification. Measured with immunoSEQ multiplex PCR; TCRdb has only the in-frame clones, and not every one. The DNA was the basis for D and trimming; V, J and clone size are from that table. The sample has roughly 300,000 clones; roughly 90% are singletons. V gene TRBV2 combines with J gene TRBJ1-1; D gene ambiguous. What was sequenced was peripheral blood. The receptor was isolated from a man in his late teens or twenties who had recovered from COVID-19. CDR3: CASSPTIEAFF. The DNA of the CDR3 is TGTGCCAGCAGTCCTACTATTGAAGCTTTCTTT.